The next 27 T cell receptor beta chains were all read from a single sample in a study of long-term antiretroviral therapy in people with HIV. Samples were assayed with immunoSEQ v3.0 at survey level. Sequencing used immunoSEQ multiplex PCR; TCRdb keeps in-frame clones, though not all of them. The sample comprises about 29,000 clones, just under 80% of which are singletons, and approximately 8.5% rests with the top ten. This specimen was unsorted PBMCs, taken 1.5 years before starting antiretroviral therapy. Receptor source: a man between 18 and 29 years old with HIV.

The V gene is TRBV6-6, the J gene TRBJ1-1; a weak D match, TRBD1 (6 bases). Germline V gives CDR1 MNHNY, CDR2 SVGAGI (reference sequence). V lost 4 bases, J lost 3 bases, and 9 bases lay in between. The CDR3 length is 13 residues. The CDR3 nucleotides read TGTGCCAGCAGTTGGGGGGCGTACACTGAAGCTTTCTTT. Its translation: CASSWGAYTEAFF.

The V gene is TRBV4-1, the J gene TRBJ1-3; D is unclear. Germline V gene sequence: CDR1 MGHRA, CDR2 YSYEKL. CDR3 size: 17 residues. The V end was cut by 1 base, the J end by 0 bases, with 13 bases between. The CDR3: CASSQVGRDPSGNTIYF. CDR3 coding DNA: TGCGCCAGCAGCCAAGTAGGACGAGACCCCTCTGGAAACACCATATATTTT.

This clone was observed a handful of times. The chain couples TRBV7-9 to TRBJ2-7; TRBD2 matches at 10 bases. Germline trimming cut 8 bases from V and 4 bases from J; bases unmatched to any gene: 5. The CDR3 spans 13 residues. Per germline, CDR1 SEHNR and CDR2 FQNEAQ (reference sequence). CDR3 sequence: CASGATSGYEQYF. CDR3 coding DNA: TGTGCCAGCGGCGCGACTAGCGGGTACGAGCAGTACTTC.

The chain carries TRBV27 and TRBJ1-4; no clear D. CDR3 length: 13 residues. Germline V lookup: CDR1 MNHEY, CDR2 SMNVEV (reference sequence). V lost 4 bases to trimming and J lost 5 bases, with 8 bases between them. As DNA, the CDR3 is TGTGCCAGCAGTTGGGTGAAAAATGAAAAACTGTTTTTT. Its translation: CASSWVKNEKLFF.

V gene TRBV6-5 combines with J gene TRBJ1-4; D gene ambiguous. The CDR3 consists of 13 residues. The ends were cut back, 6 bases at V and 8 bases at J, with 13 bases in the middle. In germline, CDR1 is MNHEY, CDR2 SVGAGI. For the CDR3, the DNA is TGTGCCAGCAGACGAACGGCCAGGGAAAAACTGTTTTTT. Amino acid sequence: CASRRTAREKLFF.

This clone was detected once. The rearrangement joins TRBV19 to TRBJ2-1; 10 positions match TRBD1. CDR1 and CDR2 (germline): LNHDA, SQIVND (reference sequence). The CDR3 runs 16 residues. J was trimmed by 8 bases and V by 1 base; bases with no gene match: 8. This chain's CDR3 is CASSIGDRGLWDEQFF. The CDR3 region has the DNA TGTGCCAGTAGTATAGGGGACAGGGGCCTCTGGGATGAGCAGTTCTTC.

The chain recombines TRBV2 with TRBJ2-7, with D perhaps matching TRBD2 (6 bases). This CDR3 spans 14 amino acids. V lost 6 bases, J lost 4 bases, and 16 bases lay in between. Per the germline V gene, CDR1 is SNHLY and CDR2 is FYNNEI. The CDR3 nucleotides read TGTGCCAGCAGGTCGTCGGGACTTTCATACGAGCAGTACTTC. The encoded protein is CASRSSGLSYEQYF.

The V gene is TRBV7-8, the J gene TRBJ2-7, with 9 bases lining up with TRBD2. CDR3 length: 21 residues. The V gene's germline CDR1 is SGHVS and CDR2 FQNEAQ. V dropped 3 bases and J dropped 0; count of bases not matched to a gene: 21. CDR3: CASSFWVWVPWAGGGSYEQYF. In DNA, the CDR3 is TGTGCCAGCAGCTTTTGGGTTTGGGTGCCGTGGGCGGGAGGGGGCTCCTACGAGCAGTACTTC.

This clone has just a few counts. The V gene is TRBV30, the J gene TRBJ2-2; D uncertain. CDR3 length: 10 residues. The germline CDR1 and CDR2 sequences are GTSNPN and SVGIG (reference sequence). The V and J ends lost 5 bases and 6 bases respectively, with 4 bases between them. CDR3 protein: CAWESGELFF. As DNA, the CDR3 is TGTGCCTGGGAGTCCGGGGAGCTGTTTTTT.

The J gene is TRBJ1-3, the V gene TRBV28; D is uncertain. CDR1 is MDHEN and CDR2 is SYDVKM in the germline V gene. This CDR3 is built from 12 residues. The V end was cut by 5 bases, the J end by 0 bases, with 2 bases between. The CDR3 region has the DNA TGTGCCAGCAGTCTCTCTGGAAACACCATATATTTT. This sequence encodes CASSLSGNTIYF.

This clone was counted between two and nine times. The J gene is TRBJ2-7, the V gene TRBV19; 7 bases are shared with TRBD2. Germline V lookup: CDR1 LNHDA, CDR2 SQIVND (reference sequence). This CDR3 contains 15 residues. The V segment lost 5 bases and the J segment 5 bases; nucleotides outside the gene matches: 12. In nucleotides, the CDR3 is TGTGCCAGTAGTGCCGAGGAGACTAGCCACGACGAGCAGTACTTC. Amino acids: CASSAEETSHDEQYF.

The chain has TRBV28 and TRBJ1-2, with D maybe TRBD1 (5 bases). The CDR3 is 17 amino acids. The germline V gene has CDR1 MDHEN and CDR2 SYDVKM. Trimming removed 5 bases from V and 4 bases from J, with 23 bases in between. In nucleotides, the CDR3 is TGTGCCAGCAGTCGGCCGTCGGACGCAGGGAGAATCTATGGCTACACCTTC. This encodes CASSRPSDAGRIYGYTF.

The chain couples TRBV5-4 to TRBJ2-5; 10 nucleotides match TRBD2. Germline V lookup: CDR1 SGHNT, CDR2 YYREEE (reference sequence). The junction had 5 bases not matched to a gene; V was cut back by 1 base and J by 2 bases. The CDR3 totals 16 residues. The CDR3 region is CASSLWLAGVQETQYF. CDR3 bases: TGTGCCAGCAGCTTGTGGCTAGCGGGAGTTCAAGAGACCCAGTACTTC.

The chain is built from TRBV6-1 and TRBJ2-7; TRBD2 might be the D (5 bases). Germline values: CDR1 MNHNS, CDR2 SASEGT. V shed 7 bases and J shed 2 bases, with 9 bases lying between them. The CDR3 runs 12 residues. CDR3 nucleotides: TGTGCCAGCACCAGCGGACCCTACGAGCAGTACTTC. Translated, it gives CASTSGPYEQYF.

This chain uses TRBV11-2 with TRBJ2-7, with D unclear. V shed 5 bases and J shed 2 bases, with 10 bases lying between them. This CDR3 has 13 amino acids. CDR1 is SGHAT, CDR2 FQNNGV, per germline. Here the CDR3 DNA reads TGTGCCAGCAGCCACGGGCGTACCTACGAGCAGTACTTC. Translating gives CASSHGRTYEQYF.

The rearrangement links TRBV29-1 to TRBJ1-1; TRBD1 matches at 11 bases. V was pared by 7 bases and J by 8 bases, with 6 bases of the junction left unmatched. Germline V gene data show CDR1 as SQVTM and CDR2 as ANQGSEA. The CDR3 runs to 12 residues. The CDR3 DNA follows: TGCAGCGCCTGGGACAGGGGGAGAGAAGCTTTCTTT. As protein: CSAWDRGREAFF.

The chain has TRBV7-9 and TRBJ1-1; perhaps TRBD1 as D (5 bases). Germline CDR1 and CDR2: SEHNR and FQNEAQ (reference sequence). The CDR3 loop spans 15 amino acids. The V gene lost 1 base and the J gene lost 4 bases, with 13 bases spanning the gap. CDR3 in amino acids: CASSLGQGRSTEAFF. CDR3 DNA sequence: TGTGCCAGCAGCTTAGGCCAGGGAAGATCCACTGAAGCTTTCTTT.

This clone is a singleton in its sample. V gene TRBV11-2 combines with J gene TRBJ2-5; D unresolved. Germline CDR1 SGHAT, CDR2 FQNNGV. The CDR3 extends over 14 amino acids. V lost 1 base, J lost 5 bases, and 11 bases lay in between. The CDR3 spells CASSLGTYGETQYF. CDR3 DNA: TGTGCCAGCAGCTTAGGAACGTATGGGGAGACCCAGTACTTC.

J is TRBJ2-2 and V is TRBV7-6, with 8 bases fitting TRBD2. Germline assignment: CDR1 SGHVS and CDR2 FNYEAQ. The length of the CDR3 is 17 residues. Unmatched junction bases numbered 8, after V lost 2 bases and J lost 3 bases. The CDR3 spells CASSLSGGHTDTGELFF. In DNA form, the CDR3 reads TGTGCCAGCAGCTTAAGCGGGGGCCATACCGACACCGGGGAGCTGTTTTTT.

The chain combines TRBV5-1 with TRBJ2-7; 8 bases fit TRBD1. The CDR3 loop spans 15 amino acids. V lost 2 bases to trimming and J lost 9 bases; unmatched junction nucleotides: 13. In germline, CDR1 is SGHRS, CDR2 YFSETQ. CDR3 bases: TGCGCCAGCAGCTTCGGGACAGGCCGGGGTGTCGGGCAGTACTTC. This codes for CASSFGTGRGVGQYF. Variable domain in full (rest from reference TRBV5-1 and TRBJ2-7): KAGVTQTPRYLIKTRGQQVTLSCSPISGHRSVSWYQQTPGQGLQFLFEYFSETQRNKGNFPGRFSGRQFSNSRSEMNVSTLELGDSALYLCASSFGTGRGVGQYFGPGTRLTVT.

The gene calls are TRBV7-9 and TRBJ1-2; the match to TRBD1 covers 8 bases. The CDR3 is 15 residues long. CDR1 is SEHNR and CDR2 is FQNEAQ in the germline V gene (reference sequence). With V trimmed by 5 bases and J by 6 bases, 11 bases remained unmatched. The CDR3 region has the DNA TGTGCCAGCAGCCTCTTAGGACAGGGTGGTCATGGCTACACCTTC. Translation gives CASSLLGQGGHGYTF.

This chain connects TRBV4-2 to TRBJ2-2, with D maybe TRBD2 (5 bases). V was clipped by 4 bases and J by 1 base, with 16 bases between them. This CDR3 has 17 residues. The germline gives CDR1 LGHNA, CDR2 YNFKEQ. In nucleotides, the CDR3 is TGTGCCAGCAGCCTTGTTGTGGACGGGGAGAACACCGGGGAGCTGTTTTTT. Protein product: CASSLVVDGENTGELFF.

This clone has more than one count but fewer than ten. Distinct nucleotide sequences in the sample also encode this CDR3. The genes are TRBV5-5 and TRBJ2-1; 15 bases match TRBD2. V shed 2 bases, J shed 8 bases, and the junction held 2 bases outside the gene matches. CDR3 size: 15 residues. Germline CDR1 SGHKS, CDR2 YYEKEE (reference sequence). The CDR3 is CASSLRTSGGDEQFF. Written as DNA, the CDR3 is TGTGCCAGCAGCTTACGGACTAGCGGGGGGGATGAGCAGTTCTTC.

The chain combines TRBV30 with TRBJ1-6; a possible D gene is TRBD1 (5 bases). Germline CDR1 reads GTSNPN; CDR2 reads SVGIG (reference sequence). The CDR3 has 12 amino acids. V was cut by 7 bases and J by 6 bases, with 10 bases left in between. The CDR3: CASGGGNSPLHF. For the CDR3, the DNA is TGTGCCTCCGGGGGGGGTAATTCACCCCTCCACTTT. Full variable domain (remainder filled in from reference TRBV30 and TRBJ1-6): SQTIHQWPATLVQPVGSPLSLECTVEGTSNPNLYWYRQAAGRGLQLLFYSVGIGQISSEVPQNLSASRPQDRQFILSSKKLLLSDSGFYLCASGGGNSPLHFGNGTRLTVT.

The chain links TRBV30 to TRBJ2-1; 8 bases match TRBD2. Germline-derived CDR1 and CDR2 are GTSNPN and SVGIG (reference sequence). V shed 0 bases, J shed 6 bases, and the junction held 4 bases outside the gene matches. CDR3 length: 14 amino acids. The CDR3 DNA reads TGTGCCTGGAGTGTCGTAGCGGGGCCCAATGAGCAGTTCTTC. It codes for CAWSVVAGPNEQFF.

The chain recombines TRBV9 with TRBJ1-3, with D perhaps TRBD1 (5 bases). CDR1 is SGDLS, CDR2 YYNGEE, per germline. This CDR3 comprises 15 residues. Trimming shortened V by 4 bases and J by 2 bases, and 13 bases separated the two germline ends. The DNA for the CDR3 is TGTGCCAGCAGCCTCACTAGGACAACTGGAAACACCATATATTTT. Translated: CASSLTRTTGNTIYF.

DNA for the CDR3: TGTGCCAGCAGCCAAGAGGGTAGCGGGAGCTCCTACAATGAGCAGTTCTTC. Translation: CASSQEGSGSSYNEQFF. The V call is TRBV4-2, the J call TRBJ2-1, with 9 positions matching TRBD2. Germline assignment: CDR1 LGHNA and CDR2 YNFKEQ. Trimming at V came to 0 bases and at J to 0 bases, leaving 3 bases not matched to a gene. CDR3 size: 17 residues.